The clone carrying this TCR beta chain has only a few counts. The antigen remains unidentified. cDNA synthesis used the whole RNA isolate, giving expressed TCRB sequences. The protocol was immunoSEQ multiplex PCR, while the TCRdb copy is restricted to in-frame clones and leaves out a portion. The sample consists of 130,000 to 150,000 clones, about 13% of them appearing once. Central memory, naive, regulatory and stem cell-like memory CD4+ cells were sorted by CD45RO/CCR7/CD25/CD127/CD95/CD27. The source of the sample is a study of beta chain features in type 1 diabetes. General study results and limits: There were fewer insertions and more deletions at the VDJ junctions of type 1 diabetes patients. TCRB CDR3 length was moderately but significantly reduced in all four CD4+ subsets of Type 1 diabetes patients.

The CDR3 runs 14 residues. The V gene end was trimmed by 4 bases and the J gene end by 13 bases; junction bases not matched to a gene: 12. Germline V gene data show CDR1 as SGHNT and CDR2 as YENEEA. Sequenced input: central memory CD4+ T cells from blood. This receptor was obtained from a man between 18 and 35 years old with type 1 diabetes. The rearrangement uses TRBV11-3 and TRBJ1-4; the match to TRBD1 covers 7 bases. CDR3 bases: TGTGCCAGCAGCTCCTCCGGAGGGCCAGGGGGACTGTTTTTT. It encodes CASSSSGGPGGLFF.